This TCR beta chain was captured in a study of blood T cell repertoires in COVID-19. For the study at large: Samples representing acute and convalescent COVID-19 were sourced from the United States, Italy and Spain. In each case, the material was cDNA or gDNA derived from T cells, B-cell-depleted T cells, or PBMCs.

Per the study methods: Estimation of nucleated cell counts relied on the amplification of reference gene primers. TCRdb's table, derived via immunoSEQ multiplex PCR, lists solely in-frame clones and lacks some. The DNA gave D and trimming, while V, J and clone size come from that table. The sample shows about 170,000 clones, over 80% of them seen only once. Patients from Seattle were sampled longitudinally, starting during active infection. The CDR3 is 13 amino acids. Trimming took 6 bases from V and 5 from J; bases not matched to a gene: 3. Germline CDR1 KGHDR, CDR2 SFDVKD. The chain couples TRBV24-1 to TRBJ1-5; 7 bases line up with TRBD1. The sequence was obtained from a woman aged 80 or over with COVID-19, enrolled during active disease. The sequenced material came from peripheral blood. CDR3 in amino acids: CATSTQGDQPQHF. In nucleotides, the CDR3 is TGTGCCACCAGTACGCAGGGGGATCAGCCCCAGCATTTT.